This T cell receptor beta chain stems from a study of vaccination effects on CD4 cells after COVID-19. The wider study: Everyone in the study got two shots of either the BNT162b2 or mRNA-1273 vaccine.

TCRdb keeps only in-frame clones here, not all; method: immunoSEQ multiplex PCR. The table records 20,000 to 25,000 clones, roughly 69% of them present only once. About this clone itself: Its antigen is not known.

CDR1 MNHEY and CDR2 SMNVEV come from the germline V gene (reference sequence). The ends were cut back, 6 bases at V and 5 bases at J, with 11 bases in the middle. The CDR3 is 13 residues long. Using viral peptide pools, the ViraFEST assay grew out antigen-specific CD4+ T cells prior to sequencing. Culture lasted 10 days before CD4+ T cell isolation. SARS-CoV-2 infection was confirmed by PCR in the person between March and December 2020. PBMC cultures contained two million cells per well, 10 IU/ml IL-2 and about 9.7 ug/ml peptides. Replacing half the medium with IL-2 medium was done on days 3 and 7. This sample comprised CD4+ T cells from PBMCs cultured with a peptide pool, obtained before COVID-19 vaccination. The chain links TRBV27 to TRBJ2-4; possible D gene TRBD1, 6 bases. This receptor was obtained from a human donor who had a prior SARS-CoV-2 infection. The CDR3 is CASSGYRENIQYF. In nucleotides, the CDR3 is TGTGCCAGCAGCGGATACAGGGAAAACATTCAGTACTTC.